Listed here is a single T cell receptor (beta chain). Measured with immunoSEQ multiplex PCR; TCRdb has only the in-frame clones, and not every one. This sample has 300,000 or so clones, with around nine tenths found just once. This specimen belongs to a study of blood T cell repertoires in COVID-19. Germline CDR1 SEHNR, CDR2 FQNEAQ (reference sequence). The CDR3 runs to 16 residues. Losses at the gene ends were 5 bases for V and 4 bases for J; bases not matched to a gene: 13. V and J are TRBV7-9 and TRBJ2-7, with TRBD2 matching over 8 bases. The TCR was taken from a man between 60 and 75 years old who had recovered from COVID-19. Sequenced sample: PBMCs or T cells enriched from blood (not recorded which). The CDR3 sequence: CASSPRLGGRRYEQYF. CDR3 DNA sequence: TGTGCCAGCAGCCCCCGACTGGGCGGGAGGAGATACGAGCAGTACTTC. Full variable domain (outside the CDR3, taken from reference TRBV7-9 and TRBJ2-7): DTGVSQNPRHKITKRGQNVTFRCDPISEHNRLYWYRQTLGQGPEFLTYFQNEAQLEKSRLLSDRFSAERPKGSFSTLEIQRTEQGDSAMYLCASSPRLGGRRYEQYFGPGTRLTVT.